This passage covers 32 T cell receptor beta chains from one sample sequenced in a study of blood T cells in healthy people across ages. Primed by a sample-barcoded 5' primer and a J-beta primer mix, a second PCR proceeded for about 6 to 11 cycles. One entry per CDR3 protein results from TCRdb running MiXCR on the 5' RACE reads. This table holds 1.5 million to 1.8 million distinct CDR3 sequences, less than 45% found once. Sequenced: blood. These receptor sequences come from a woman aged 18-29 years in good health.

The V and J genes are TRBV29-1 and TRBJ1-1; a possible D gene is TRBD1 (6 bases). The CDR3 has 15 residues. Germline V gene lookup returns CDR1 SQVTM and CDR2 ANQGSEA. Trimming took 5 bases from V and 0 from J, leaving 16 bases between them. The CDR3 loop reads CSVPEGGRMNTEAFF. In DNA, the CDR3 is TGCAGCGTTCCCGAGGGGGGGAGGATGAACACTGAAGCTTTCTTT.

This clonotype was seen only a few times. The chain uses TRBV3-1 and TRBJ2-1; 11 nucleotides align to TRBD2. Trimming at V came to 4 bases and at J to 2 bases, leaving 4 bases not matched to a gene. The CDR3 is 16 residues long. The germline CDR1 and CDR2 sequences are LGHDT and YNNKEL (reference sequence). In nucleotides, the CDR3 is TGTGCCAGCAGCCTCAAGACTAGCGGGACCTACAATGAGCAGTTCTTC. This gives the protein CASSLKTSGTYNEQFF.

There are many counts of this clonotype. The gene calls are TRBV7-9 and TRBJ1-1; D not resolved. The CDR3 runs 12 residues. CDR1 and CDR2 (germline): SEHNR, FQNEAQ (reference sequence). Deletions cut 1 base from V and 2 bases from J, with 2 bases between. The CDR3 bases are TGTGCCAGCAGCTTAGATAACACTGAAGCTTTCTTT. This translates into CASSLDNTEAFF.

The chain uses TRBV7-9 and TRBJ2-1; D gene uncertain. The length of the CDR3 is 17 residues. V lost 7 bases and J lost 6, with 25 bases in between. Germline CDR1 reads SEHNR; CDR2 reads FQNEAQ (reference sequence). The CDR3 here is CASTVGSRLGLSNEQFF. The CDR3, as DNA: TGTGCCAGCACGGTTGGGTCTAGGCTAGGTTTATCCAATGAGCAGTTCTTC.

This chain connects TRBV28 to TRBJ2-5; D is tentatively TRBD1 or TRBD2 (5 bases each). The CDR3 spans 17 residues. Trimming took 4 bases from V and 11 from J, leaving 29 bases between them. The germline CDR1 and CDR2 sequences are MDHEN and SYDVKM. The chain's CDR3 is CASSSPGAGSSHNEQYF. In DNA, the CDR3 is TGTGCCAGCAGTTCCCCTGGGGCGGGTAGCTCCCACAATGAGCAGTACTTC.

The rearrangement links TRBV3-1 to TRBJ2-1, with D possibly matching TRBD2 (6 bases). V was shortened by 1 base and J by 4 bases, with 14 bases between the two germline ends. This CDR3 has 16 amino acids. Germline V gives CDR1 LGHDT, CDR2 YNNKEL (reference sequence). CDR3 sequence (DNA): TGTGCCAGCAGCCAAGTCTCGGGAGCTTGGTACAATGAGCAGTTCTTC. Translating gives CASSQVSGAWYNEQFF.

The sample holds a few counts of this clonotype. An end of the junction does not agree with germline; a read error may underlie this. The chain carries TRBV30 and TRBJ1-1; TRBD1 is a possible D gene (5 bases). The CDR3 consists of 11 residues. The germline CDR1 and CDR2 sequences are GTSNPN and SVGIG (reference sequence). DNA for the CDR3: TGTGCCGGGAGGCGGGTACAGGCGGCTTTCTTT. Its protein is CAGRRVQAAFF.

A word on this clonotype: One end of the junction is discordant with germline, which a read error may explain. The CDR3 bases are TGCGCCAGCAGTGCGCGGCACACTATTTCCACAGATACGCAGTATTTT. Translating it yields CASSARHTISTDTQYF. V usage is TRBV6-1 and J usage is TRBJ2-3; no clear D. The V gene's germline CDR1 is MNHNS and CDR2 SASEGT. CDR3 size: 16 residues.

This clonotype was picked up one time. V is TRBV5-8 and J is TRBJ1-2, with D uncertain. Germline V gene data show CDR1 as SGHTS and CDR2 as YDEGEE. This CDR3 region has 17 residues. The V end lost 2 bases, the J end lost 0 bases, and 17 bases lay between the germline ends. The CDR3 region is CASSFPNWMKSNYGYTF. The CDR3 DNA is TGTGCCAGCAGCTTCCCGAATTGGATGAAGTCTAACTATGGCTACACCTTC.

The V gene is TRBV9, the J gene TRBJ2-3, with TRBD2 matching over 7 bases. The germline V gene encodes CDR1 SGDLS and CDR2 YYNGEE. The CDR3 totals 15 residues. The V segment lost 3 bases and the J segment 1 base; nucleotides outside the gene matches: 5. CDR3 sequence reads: CASSAEGRGTDTQYF. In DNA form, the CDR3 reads TGTGCCAGCAGCGCGGAGGGGAGGGGCACAGATACGCAGTATTTT.

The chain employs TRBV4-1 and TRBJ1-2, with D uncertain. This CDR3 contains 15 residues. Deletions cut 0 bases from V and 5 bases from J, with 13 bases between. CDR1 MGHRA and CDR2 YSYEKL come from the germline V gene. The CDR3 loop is CASSQDRGGGYGYTF. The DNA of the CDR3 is TGCGCCAGCAGCCAAGATCGGGGTGGAGGGTATGGCTACACCTTC.

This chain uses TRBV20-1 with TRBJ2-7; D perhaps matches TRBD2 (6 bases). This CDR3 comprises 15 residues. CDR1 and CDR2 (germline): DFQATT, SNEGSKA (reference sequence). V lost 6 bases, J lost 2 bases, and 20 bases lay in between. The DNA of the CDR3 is TGCAGTGCCAAATTCTGGGCGGGGCCACCCTACGAGCAGTACTTC. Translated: CSAKFWAGPPYEQYF.

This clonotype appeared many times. CDR3 residues: CASSLVLAGGNEQFF. CDR3 DNA sequence: TGTGCCAGCAGCTTAGTCCTAGCGGGAGGGAATGAGCAGTTCTTC. The chain uses TRBV7-9 and TRBJ2-1, with 12 bases aligning to TRBD2. V dropped 1 base and J dropped 7; count of bases not matched to a gene: 2. Germline V gives CDR1 SEHNR, CDR2 FQNEAQ (reference sequence). The length of the CDR3 is 15 residues.

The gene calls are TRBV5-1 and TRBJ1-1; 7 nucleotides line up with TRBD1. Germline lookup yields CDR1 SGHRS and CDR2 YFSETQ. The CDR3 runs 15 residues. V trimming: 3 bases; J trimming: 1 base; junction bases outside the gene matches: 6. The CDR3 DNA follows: TGCGCCAGCAGCTCCATTTCAGGGGGGAACACTGAAGCTTTCTTT. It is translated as CASSSISGGNTEAFF.

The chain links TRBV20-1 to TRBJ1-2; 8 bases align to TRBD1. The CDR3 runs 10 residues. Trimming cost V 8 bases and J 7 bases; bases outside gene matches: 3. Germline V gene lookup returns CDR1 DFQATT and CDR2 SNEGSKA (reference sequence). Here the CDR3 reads CSTGQGGYTF. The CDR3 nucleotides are TGCAGTACTGGACAGGGTGGCTACACCTTC.

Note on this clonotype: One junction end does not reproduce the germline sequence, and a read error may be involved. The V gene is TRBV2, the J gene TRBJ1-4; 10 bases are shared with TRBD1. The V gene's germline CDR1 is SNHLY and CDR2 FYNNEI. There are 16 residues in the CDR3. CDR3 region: CASSDGTGVTKEKLFF. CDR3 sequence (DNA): TGTGCCAGCAGTGATGGGACAGGGGTGACTAAGGAAAAACTGTTTTTT. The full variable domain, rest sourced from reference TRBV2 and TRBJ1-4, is EPEVTQTPSHQVTQMGQEVILRCVPISNHLYFYWYRQILGQKVEFLVSFYNNEISEKSEIFDDQFSVERPDGSNFTLKIRSTKLEDSAMYFCASSDGTGVTKEKLFFGSGTQLSVL.

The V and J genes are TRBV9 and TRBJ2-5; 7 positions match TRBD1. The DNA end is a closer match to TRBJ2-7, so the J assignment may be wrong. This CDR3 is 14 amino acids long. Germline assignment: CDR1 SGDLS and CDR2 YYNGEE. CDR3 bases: TGTGCCAGCAGCGTAGGGACAGGCGGCCACGAGCAGTACTTC. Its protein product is CASSVGTGGHEQYF.

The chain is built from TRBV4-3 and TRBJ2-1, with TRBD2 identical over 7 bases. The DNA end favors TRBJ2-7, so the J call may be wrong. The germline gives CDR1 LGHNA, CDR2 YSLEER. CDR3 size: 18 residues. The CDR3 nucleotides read TGCGCCAGCAGCCAAGATGGGCTAGTGGGAGGGACCTTCAATAAGCAGTACTTC. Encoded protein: CASSQDGLVGGTFNKQYF.

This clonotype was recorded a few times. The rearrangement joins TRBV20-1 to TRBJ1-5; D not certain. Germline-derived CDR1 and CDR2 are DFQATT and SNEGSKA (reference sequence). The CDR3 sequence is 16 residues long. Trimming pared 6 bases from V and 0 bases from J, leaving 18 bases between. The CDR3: CSATLGMWGSNQPQHF. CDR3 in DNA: TGCAGTGCCACCTTGGGGATGTGGGGTAGCAATCAGCCCCAGCATTTT.

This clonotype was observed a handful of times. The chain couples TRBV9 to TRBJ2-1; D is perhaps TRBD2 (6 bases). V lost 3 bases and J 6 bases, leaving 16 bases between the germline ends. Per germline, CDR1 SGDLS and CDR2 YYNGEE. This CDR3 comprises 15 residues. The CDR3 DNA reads TGTGCCAGCAGCGCTAGTGTAGCGGCCCCCAATGAGCAGTTCTTC. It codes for CASSASVAAPNEQFF.

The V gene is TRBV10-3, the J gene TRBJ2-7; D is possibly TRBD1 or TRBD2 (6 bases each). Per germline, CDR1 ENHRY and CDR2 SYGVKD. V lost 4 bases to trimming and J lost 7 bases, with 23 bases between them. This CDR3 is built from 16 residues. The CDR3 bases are TGTGCCATCAGTGCAGGGGCGGCTAGCGACAACAATGAGCAGTACTTC. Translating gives CAISAGAASDNNEQYF.

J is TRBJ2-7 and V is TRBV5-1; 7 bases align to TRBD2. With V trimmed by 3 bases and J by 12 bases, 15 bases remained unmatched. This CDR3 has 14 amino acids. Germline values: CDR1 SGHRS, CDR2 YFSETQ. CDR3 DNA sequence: TGCGCCAGCAGCTCAAGGACCAGGCGGGAGACCCGGTACTTC. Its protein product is CASSSRTRRETRYF.

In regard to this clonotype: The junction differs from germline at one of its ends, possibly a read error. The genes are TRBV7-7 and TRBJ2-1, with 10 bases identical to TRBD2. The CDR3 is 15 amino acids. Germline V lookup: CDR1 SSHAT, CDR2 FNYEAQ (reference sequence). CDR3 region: CASSATSGNYNEQFF. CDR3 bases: TGTGCTAGCAGCGCTACTAGCGGGAATTACAATGAGCAGTTCTTC.

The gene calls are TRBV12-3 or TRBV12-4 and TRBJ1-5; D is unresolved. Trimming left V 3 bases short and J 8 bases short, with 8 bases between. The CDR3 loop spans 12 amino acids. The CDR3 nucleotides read TGTGCCAGCAGTTTTCACTGGGAGCCCCAGCATTTT. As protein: CASSFHWEPQHF.

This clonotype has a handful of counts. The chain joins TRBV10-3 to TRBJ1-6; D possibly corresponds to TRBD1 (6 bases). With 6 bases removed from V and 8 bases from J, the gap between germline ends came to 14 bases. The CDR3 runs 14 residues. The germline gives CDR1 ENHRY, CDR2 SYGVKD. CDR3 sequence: CAIRARGADSPLHF. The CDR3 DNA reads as TGTGCCATCAGGGCCCGGGGGGCGGATTCACCCCTCCACTTT.

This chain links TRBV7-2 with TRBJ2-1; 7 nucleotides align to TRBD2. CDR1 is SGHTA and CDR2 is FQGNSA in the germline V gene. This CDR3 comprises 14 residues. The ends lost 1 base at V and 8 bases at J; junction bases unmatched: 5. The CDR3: CASSLGGGHHEQFF. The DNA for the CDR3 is TGTGCCAGCAGCTTAGGCGGGGGTCACCATGAGCAGTTCTTC.

The chain's CDR3 is CASSNRLAADTQYF. The DNA for the CDR3 is TGTGCCAGCAGCAACCGACTAGCCGCAGATACGCAGTATTTT. The V call is TRBV3-1, the J call TRBJ2-3, with TRBD2 matching 7 bases. The J segment lost 4 bases and the V segment lost 5 bases, leaving 6 bases of the junction unmatched. The germline CDR1 and CDR2 sequences are LGHDT and YNNKEL (reference sequence). The length of the CDR3 is 14 residues.

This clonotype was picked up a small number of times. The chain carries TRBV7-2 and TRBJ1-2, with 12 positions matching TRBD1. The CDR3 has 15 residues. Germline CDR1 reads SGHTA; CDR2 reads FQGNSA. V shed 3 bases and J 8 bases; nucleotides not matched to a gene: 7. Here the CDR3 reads CASSFAGTGGYGYTF. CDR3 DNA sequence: TGTGCCAGCAGCTTCGCCGGGACAGGGGGCTACGGCTACACCTTC.

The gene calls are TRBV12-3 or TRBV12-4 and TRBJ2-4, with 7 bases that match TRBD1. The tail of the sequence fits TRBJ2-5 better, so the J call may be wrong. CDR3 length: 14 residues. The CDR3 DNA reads TGTGCCAGCAGACCAGACAGGGTGGTGGCGACCCAGTACTTC. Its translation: CASRPDRVVATQYF.

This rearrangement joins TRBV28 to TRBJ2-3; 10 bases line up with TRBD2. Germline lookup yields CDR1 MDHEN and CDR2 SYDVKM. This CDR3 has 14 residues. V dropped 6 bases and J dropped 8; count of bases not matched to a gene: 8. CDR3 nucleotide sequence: TGTGCCAGCAGGGCAAGCGGGAGGGCCGGTACGCAGTATTTT. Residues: CASRASGRAGTQYF.

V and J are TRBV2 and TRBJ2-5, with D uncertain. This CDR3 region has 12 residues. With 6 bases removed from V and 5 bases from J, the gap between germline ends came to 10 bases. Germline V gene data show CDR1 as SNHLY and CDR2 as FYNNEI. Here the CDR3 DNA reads TGTGCCAGCAGCGGTGACCGGGAGACCCAGTACTTC. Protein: CASSGDRETQYF.

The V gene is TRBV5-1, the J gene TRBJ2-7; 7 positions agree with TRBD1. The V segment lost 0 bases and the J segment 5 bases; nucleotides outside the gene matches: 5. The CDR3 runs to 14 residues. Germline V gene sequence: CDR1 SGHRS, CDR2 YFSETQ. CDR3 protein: CASSLGGGVNEQYF. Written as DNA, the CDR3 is TGCGCCAGCAGCTTGGGAGGGGGCGTCAACGAGCAGTACTTC. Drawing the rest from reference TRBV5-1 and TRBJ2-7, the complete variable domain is KAGVTQTPRYLIKTRGQQVTLSCSPISGHRSVSWYQQTPGQGLQFLFEYFSETQRNKGNFPGRFSGRQFSNSRSEMNVSTLELGDSALYLCASSLGGGVNEQYFGPGTRLTVT.